This T cell receptor beta chain originates from a study of cytomegalovirus exposure and HLA in healthy donors. Study-wide findings and caveats: The classifier reportedly diagnosed cytomegalovirus status with high sensitivity and specificity. In vitro confirmation showed three CMV-associated chains to be CMV antigen specific.

Per germline, CDR1 LGHNA and CDR2 YNFKEQ. V was clipped by 0 bases and J by 2 bases; unmatched bases: 10. This CDR3 has 17 amino acids. Sequencing used immunoSEQ multiplex PCR; TCRdb keeps in-frame clones, though not all of them. Of some 170,000 clones listed, around nine tenths are singletons. With respect to this clone: Its antigen is as yet unknown.

J is TRBJ2-7 and V is TRBV4-2; 7 bases fit TRBD1. Input material: PBMCs. The source of this sequence is a woman in her twenties or thirties in good health and CMV-seronegative. The CDR3 spells CASSQDIWSRGTYEQYF. The DNA for the CDR3 is TGTGCCAGCAGCCAAGATATTTGGAGCAGGGGGACCTACGAGCAGTACTTC.